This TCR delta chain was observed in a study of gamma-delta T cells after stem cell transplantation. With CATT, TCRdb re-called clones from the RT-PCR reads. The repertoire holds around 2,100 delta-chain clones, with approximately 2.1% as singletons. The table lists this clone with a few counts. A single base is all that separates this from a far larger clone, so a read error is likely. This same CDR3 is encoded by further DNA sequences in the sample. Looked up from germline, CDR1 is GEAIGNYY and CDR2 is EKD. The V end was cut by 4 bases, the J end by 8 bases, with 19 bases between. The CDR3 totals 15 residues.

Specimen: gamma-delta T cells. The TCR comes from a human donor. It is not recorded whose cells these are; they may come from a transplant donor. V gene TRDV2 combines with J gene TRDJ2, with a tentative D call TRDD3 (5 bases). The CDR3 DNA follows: TGTGCCTGTGATCCCATGGGGACTCCGGGGGCACAACTCTTCTTT. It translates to CACDPMGTPGAQLFF.